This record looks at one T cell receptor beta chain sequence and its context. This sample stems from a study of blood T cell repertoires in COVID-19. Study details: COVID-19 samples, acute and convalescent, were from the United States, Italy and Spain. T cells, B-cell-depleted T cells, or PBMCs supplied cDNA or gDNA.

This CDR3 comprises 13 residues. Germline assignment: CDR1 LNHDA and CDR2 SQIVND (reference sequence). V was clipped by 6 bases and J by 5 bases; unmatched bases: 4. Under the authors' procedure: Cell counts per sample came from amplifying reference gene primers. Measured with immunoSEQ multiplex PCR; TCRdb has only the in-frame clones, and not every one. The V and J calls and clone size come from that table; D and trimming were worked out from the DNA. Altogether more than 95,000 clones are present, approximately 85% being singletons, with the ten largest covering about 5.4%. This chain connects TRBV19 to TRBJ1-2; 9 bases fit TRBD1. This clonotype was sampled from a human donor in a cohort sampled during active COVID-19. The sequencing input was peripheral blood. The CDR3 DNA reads TGTGCCAGTAGGGACAGGGGTGCGTATGGCTACACCTTC. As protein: CASRDRGAYGYTF.